These T cell receptor beta chains were read from a single sample in a study of T cell clones after liver transplantation. The protocol was immunoSEQ multiplex PCR, while the TCRdb copy is restricted to in-frame clones and leaves out a portion. The table lists about 76,000 clones, around 78% of them singletons, with roughly 2.8% in the top ten. The material sequenced was CD4+ T cells from blood, taken at the 22-month timepoint. All receptors derive from a human patient who received a liver transplant. Some of the T cells may derive from the graft donor. The CDR3 runs from the conserved cysteine through the conserved F or W. Each record gives: D gene, J gene, V gene, clone size, CDR3 DNA, CDR3 protein. The D gene is left open where the match is weak. Size is omitted from some rows. Given values are once, few, many or a class for expanded clones.

D: -
J: TRBJ1-2
V: TRBV30
size: -
DNA: TGTGCCTGGAGTCGACACCGGGATGGCTACACCTTC
CDR3: CAWSRHRDGYTF

D: TRBD2
J: TRBJ2-1
V: TRBV7-2
size: -
DNA: TGTGCCAGCAGCTTACGGACTAGCAATGAGCAGTTCTTC
CDR3: CASSLRTSNEQFF

D: -
J: TRBJ1-4
V: TRBV5-6
size: -
DNA: TGTGCCAGCAGCTTGGGGCGGCAGGGAGGTGAAAAACTGTTTTTT
CDR3: CASSLGRQGGEKLFF

D: -
J: TRBJ1-1
V: TRBV19
size: few
DNA: TGTGCCAGTAGCGGACGGGGGAACACTGAAGCTTTCTTT
CDR3: CASSGRGNTEAFF

D: -
J: TRBJ1-6
V: TRBV7-2
size: -
DNA: TGTGCCAGCAGCTCCGGGGGGGGCAATAATTCACCCCTCCACTTT
CDR3: CASSSGGGNNSPLHF

D: -
J: TRBJ1-3
V: TRBV5-6
size: -
DNA: TGTGCCAGCAGCTCCCTGTCTGGAAACACCATATATTTT
CDR3: CASSSLSGNTIYF

D: -
J: TRBJ2-5
V: TRBV10-3
size: -
DNA: TGTGCCATCAGTGAGTCGCGCCAAGAGACCCAGTACTTC
CDR3: CAISESRQETQYF

D: -
J: TRBJ2-7
V: TRBV30
size: once
DNA: TGTGCCTGGAGGGTAAGCTACACCTACGAGCAGTACTTC
CDR3: CAWRVSYTYEQYF

D: TRBD1
J: TRBJ1-1
V: TRBV9
size: -
DNA: TGTGCCAGCAGCGCCACCGAAAGGACAGGGGGCACTGAAGCTTTCTTT
CDR3: CASSATERTGGTEAFF

D: TRBD2
J: TRBJ2-3
V: TRBV11-2
size: medium-sized
DNA: TGTGCCAGCAGCTCCACGGGGGGGCCGTCAGATACGCAGTATTTT
CDR3: CASSSTGGPSDTQYF

D: -
J: TRBJ2-1
V: TRBV5-4
size: -
DNA: TGTGCCAGCAGCTTGAGCGTCAGGTCCTACAATGAGCAGTTCTTC
CDR3: CASSLSVRSYNEQFF

D: TRBD1
J: TRBJ1-5
V: TRBV6-5
size: -
DNA: TGTGCCAGCAGATCACAGGGGTCCAATCAGCCCCAGCATTTT
CDR3: CASRSQGSNQPQHF

D: -
J: TRBJ2-5
V: TRBV6-6
size: -
DNA: TGTGCCACTCGGAGGGACCAAGAGACCCAGTACTTC
CDR3: CATRRDQETQYF

D: TRBD1
J: TRBJ1-2
V: TRBV6-1
size: -
DNA: TGTGCCAGCAGTGAAGCTCGGACAGGTACGCGAGGCTACACCTTC
CDR3: CASSEARTGTRGYTF

D: -
J: TRBJ2-7
V: TRBV9
size: few
DNA: TGTGCCAGCAGCGTAGAGGACGGGGGCGCCTACGAGCAGTACTTC
CDR3: CASSVEDGGAYEQYF

D: TRBD2
J: TRBJ2-5
V: TRBV19
size: -
DNA: TGTGCCAGTAGCCCAGGGGCTAGCGGGAGCACCCAAGAGACCCAGTACTTC
CDR3: CASSPGASGSTQETQYF

D: TRBD1
J: TRBJ2-5
V: TRBV7-6
size: -
DNA: TGTGCCAGCAGCCAGGGACAGGGAGTAGGAGAGACCCAGTACTTC
CDR3: CASSQGQGVGETQYF

D: -
J: TRBJ1-6
V: TRBV6-1
size: -
DNA: TGTGCCAGCTATGGAGGTAATAATTCACCCCTCCACTTT
CDR3: CASYGGNNSPLHF

D: -
J: TRBJ1-1
V: TRBV6-5
size: -
DNA: TGTGCCAGCAGTTACACGGGACGGGCGAACACTGAAGCTTTCTTT
CDR3: CASSYTGRANTEAFF

D: -
J: TRBJ2-7
V: TRBV5-6
size: -
DNA: TGTGCCAGCAGCTTGGTTTCGCACGAGCAGTACTTC
CDR3: CASSLVSHEQYF

D: -
J: TRBJ2-1
V: TRBV7-9
size: -
DNA: TGTGCCAGCAGCTTAGAGATGGGGTTGGGGTCCGAGCAGTTCTTC
CDR3: CASSLEMGLGSEQFF

D: TRBD2
J: TRBJ2-3
V: TRBV7-3
size: -
DNA: TGTGCCAGCAGCTTAAGGCCTAGCGGGGGAAAGGTCACAGATACGCAGTATTTT
CDR3: CASSLRPSGGKVTDTQYF

D: TRBD1
J: TRBJ1-2
V: TRBV10-3
size: -
DNA: TGTGCCATCGGGGGGACAGGGTTTGGCTACACCTTC
CDR3: CAIGGTGFGYTF

D: TRBD1
J: TRBJ1-1
V: TRBV9
size: -
DNA: TGTGCCAGCAGCGCCTGGACAGGGGGCGGGAACACTGAAGCTTTCTTT
CDR3: CASSAWTGGGNTEAFF

D: TRBD2
J: TRBJ2-2
V: TRBV7-7
size: few
DNA: TGTGCTAGCAGCCGGACTAGCGGAGACACCGGGGAGCTGTTTTTT
CDR3: CASSRTSGDTGELFF

D: -
J: TRBJ1-2
V: TRBV5-6
size: -
DNA: TGTGCCAGCAGCTTGGTCCCCGGAGGGGGCTATGGCTACACCTTC
CDR3: CASSLVPGGGYGYTF

D: -
J: TRBJ2-7
V: TRBV5-1
size: -
DNA: TGCGCCAGCAGCTTGGGTGACTCCTCTTCCTACGAGCAGTACTTC
CDR3: CASSLGDSSSYEQYF

D: -
J: TRBJ2-1
V: TRBV7-2
size: -
DNA: TGTGCCAGCAGCTTAGCCGCCTACAATGAGCAGTTCTTC
CDR3: CASSLAAYNEQFF

D: TRBD1
J: TRBJ2-5
V: TRBV19
size: few
DNA: TGTGCCAGTAGGGGGGACAGGTATTGGGAGACCCAGTACTTC
CDR3: CASRGDRYWETQYF

D: TRBD2
J: TRBJ2-1
V: TRBV5-4
size: -
DNA: TGTGCCAGCAGCTTTAGCGGGGGAGGAGTGCATGAGCAGTTCTTC
CDR3: CASSFSGGGVHEQFF

D: -
J: TRBJ2-3
V: TRBV30
size: -
DNA: TGTGCCTTGCAAGCCACTAGCACAGATACGCAGTATTTT
CDR3: CALQATSTDTQYF

D: -
J: TRBJ1-3
V: TRBV6-1
size: -
DNA: TGTGCCAGCCGTGATCGGGGAAGCTCTGGAAACACCATATATTTT
CDR3: CASRDRGSSGNTIYF

D: -
J: TRBJ1-2
V: TRBV7-2
size: -
DNA: TGTGCCAGCAGCTCTAGGCCCGGGGAGCCTTTAAAGAGGGGCTACACCTTC
CDR3: CASSSRPGEPLKRGYTF

D: -
J: TRBJ2-7
V: TRBV7-2
size: -
DNA: TGTGCCAGCACCCAAGAAGTCGGGGGGCAGTACTTC
CDR3: CASTQEVGGQYF

D: TRBD1
J: TRBJ2-5
V: TRBV5-1
size: -
DNA: TGCGCCAGCAGCCCGGGACAGGGGGATACTGGGACCCAGTACTTC
CDR3: CASSPGQGDTGTQYF

D: TRBD1
J: TRBJ2-7
V: TRBV7-2
size: -
DNA: TGTGCCAGCGGCGGGACAGGGGTTTACGAGCAGTACTTC
CDR3: CASGGTGVYEQYF

D: -
J: TRBJ2-3
V: TRBV18
size: few
DNA: TGTGCCAGCTCACGAGAGAGCACAGATACGCAGTATTTT
CDR3: CASSRESTDTQYF

D: -
J: TRBJ2-1
V: TRBV20-1
size: -
DNA: TGCAGTGCTAGATTCCTAGATGAGCAGTTCTTC
CDR3: CSARFLDEQFF

D: -
J: TRBJ1-1
V: TRBV4-2
size: -
DNA: TGTGCCAGCAGCCAAGGGAACCAACCTAAGGGACGGAACACTGAAGCTTTCTTT
CDR3: CASSQGNQPKGRNTEAFF

D: -
J: TRBJ2-2
V: TRBV7-2
size: -
DNA: TGTGCCAGCAGCTTTGCCAGAACCGAGGGGGAGCTGTTTTTT
CDR3: CASSFARTEGELFF

D: -
J: TRBJ1-3
V: TRBV19
size: -
DNA: TGTGCCAGTACCCCGACAGCGGGACAACTAAACACCATATATTTT
CDR3: CASTPTAGQLNTIYF

D: TRBD1
J: TRBJ2-7
V: TRBV18
size: few
DNA: TGTGCCAGCTCACCGGACAGGCTGAGCTCCTACGAGCAGTACTTC
CDR3: CASSPDRLSSYEQYF

D: TRBD2
J: TRBJ2-3
V: TRBV6-5
size: -
DNA: TGTGCCAGCAGCCAACGGCGGGAGACAGATACGCAGTATTTT
CDR3: CASSQRRETDTQYF

D: -
J: TRBJ2-4
V: TRBV27
size: -
DNA: TGTGCCAGCAGTCCCTCCAATGAGGCAGGGCGAGGCATTCAGTACTTC
CDR3: CASSPSNEAGRGIQYF

D: TRBD2
J: TRBJ2-3
V: TRBV5-5
size: once
DNA: TGTGCCAGCAGCGCCTCCCTAGCGGGGGGGTCCACGGGTACGCAGTATTTT
CDR3: CASSASLAGGSTGTQYF

D: -
J: TRBJ1-1
V: TRBV7-6
size: -
DNA: TGTGCCAGCAGCTTAAGCCGGTCCACTGAAGCTTTCTTT
CDR3: CASSLSRSTEAFF

D: -
J: TRBJ1-4
V: TRBV16
size: -
DNA: TGTGCCAGCAGCCCCAAAGCAGGAGACGGTAATGAAAAACTGTTTTTT
CDR3: CASSPKAGDGNEKLFF

D: TRBD1
J: TRBJ1-4
V: TRBV27
size: few
DNA: TGTGCCAGCAGGGACCGGGACAGACGTGAAAAACTGTTTTTT
CDR3: CASRDRDRREKLFF

D: -
J: TRBJ1-4
V: TRBV7-9
size: -
DNA: TGTGCCAGCCGGGACAACAATGAAAAACTGTTTTTT
CDR3: CASRDNNEKLFF

D: -
J: TRBJ2-7
V: TRBV6-1
size: -
DNA: TGTGCCAGCAGTGAAGGGGGCAGGGCTGTTGATCGGCAGTACTTC
CDR3: CASSEGGRAVDRQYF

D: -
J: TRBJ1-5
V: TRBV7-2
size: -
DNA: TGTGCCAGCAGCTTAAGAGATCAGCCCCAGCATTTT
CDR3: CASSLRDQPQHF

D: -
J: TRBJ2-3
V: TRBV5-1
size: -
DNA: TGCGCCAGCAGCTCCAGACAGGATGGTGGAGATACGCAGTATTTT
CDR3: CASSSRQDGGDTQYF

D: -
J: TRBJ2-7
V: TRBV28
size: -
DNA: TGTGCCAGCAGTTTGGGACGGACCTACGAGCAGTACTTC
CDR3: CASSLGRTYEQYF

D: -
J: TRBJ1-1
V: TRBV7-2
size: -
DNA: TGTGCCAGCAGCACGGCACAGGGGAACACTGAAGCTTTCTTT
CDR3: CASSTAQGNTEAFF

D: -
J: TRBJ2-1
V: TRBV19
size: once
DNA: TGTGCCAGTAGTATTGGGCGGACGAATGAGCAGTTCTTC
CDR3: CASSIGRTNEQFF

D: TRBD1
J: TRBJ2-3
V: TRBV27
size: -
DNA: TGTGCCAGCAGTCCGCACCCGGGACAGAAAACGCAGTATTTT
CDR3: CASSPHPGQKTQYF

D: -
J: TRBJ1-5
V: TRBV28
size: -
DNA: TGTGCCAGCAGCCCCCAATGGGATCAGCCCCAGCATTTT
CDR3: CASSPQWDQPQHF